This T cell receptor beta chain is drawn from a study of response to subunit inactivated influenza vaccine. V lost 4 bases and J 2 bases, leaving 10 bases between the germline ends. CDR3 size: 14 residues. Germline V gives CDR1 SGHDN, CDR2 FVKESK. The table lists this clonotype with many counts. Its antigen is unidentified. TCRdb used MiXCR to reprocess the RT-PCR reads, holding one entry per CDR3 protein. This table holds hundreds of thousands of distinct CDR3 sequences, over 9% found once. Whole-study findings and limits: Seasonal influenza vaccination, on each occasion, was suggested by the authors to recruit few new T cells.

The chain is built from TRBV14 and TRBJ2-3, with a possible D match to TRBD2 (6 bases). This sample comprised non-naive T cells sorted from PBMCs, obtained around 15 days before vaccination. This TCR came from a man aged 50-59 years who received an inactivated influenza vaccine. The DNA for the CDR3 is TGTGCCAGCAGCCCCCGCGGGGACACAGATACGCAGTATTTT. It encodes CASSPRGDTDTQYF.